This TCR beta chain emerged from a study of PD-L1 blockade in urothelial cancer. Study overall: Blood was evaluated 3 weeks (second dose) and 6 weeks after therapy began.

In this sample, this clone turned up a few times. The time point is: pretreatment peripheral blood. The method was immunoSEQ multiplex PCR; TCRdb's version includes in-frame clones alone and lacks a portion of them. Counted here are about 47,000 clones, over 75% occurring once; the ten biggest clones make up about 16%. V gave up 1 base and J gave up 5 bases; unmatched junction bases: 6. CDR1 is SGHKS, CDR2 YYEKEE, per germline (reference sequence). The CDR3 consists of 16 residues. This sequence joins TRBV5-5 and TRBJ2-1, with 10 bases matching TRBD1. The TCR sequence derives from a man between 60 and 75 years old with urothelial cancer. Material: PBMCs, obtained around atezolizumab (anti-PD-L1) treatment. As DNA, the CDR3 is TGTGCCAGCAGCTTGTTGGGGACAGGGGCCAACAATGAGCAGTTCTTC. Its protein is CASSLLGTGANNEQFF.